Below are 27 T cell receptor beta chains sequenced from a single sample in a study of T cells in Graves' hyperthyroidism and ophthalmopathy. RNA transcripts yielded amplified TCR beta CDR3 regions. An initial round of RT-PCR targeting the TCR CDR3 relied on the HTBI primer set. MiXCR was run by TCRdb on the multiplex PCR reads, yielding one entry per CDR3 protein. Among hundreds of thousands of distinct CDR3 sequences listed, roughly 37% were seen once. The sequenced material came from blood. Every receptor here comes from a man in his late teens or twenties with Graves' hyperthyroidism.

Many counts were recorded for this clonotype. The V and J genes are TRBV12-3 or TRBV12-4 and TRBJ1-4; a possible D gene is TRBD1 (5 bases). This CDR3 is 15 amino acids long. The germline V and J ends were trimmed by 0 bases and 8 bases, with 13 bases remaining between them. CDR3 bases: TGTGCCAGCAGTTTAGCGGGCGGGACGGAGGAAAAACTGTTTTTT. Translated: CASSLAGGTEEKLFF.

Written as DNA, the CDR3 is TGTGCCATCAGTGTAACGGACAGCGACAACTATGGCTACACCTTC. Translated, it gives CAISVTDSDNYGYTF. The chain employs TRBV10-3 and TRBJ1-2; D perhaps matches TRBD1 (6 bases). The germline V gene encodes CDR1 ENHRY and CDR2 SYGVKD. V was pared by 4 bases and J by 2 bases, with 14 bases between. The CDR3 loop spans 15 amino acids.

This clonotype was counted many times. This chain uses TRBV19 with TRBJ2-2, with D unresolved. CDR1 and CDR2 (germline): LNHDA, SQIVND (reference sequence). This CDR3 spans 12 amino acids. The V and J ends lost 3 bases and 7 bases respectively, with 6 bases between them. The chain's CDR3 is CASSMSYGELFF. The CDR3 nucleotides read TGTGCCAGTAGTATGAGTTACGGGGAGCTGTTTTTT.

There are many counts of this clonotype. The chain couples TRBV10-3 to TRBJ1-4; no definite D call. The CDR3 is 14 amino acids. V dropped 6 bases and J dropped 0 bases, with 8 bases sitting between them. Germline values: CDR1 ENHRY, CDR2 SYGVKD. CDR3 DNA: TGTGCCATCAGCCACAGTGCAACTAATGAAAAACTGTTTTTT. It is translated as CAISHSATNEKLFF.

The chain has TRBV7-8 and TRBJ2-2; 7 bases line up with TRBD1. The V segment lost 2 bases and the J segment 4 bases; nucleotides outside the gene matches: 4. The CDR3 contains 15 residues. Germline V CDR1 and CDR2: SGHVS, FQNEAQ. The CDR3 reads CASSLSAGGTGELFF. The CDR3 DNA reads TGTGCCAGCAGCTTATCTGCAGGGGGCACCGGGGAGCTGTTTTTT.

Worth noting for this clonotype: A much larger clone lies a single base off, so this may be a read error. The chain carries TRBV7-9 and TRBJ2-7, with D perhaps matching TRBD1 (5 bases). This CDR3 region has 14 residues. Germline lookup yields CDR1 SEHNR and CDR2 FQNEAQ (reference sequence). This CDR3 reads CANSFMPGFGEQYF. The CDR3 DNA sequence: TGTGCCAACAGCTTTATGCCAGGGTTTGGCGAGCAGTACTTC.

This clonotype was counted ten times or more. This rearrangement joins TRBV2 to TRBJ2-5, with TRBD2 matching over 10 bases. The CDR3 covers 14 residues. Germline V gene data show CDR1 as SNHLY and CDR2 as FYNNEI. The J segment lost 2 bases and the V segment lost 9 bases, leaving 6 bases of the junction unmatched. The CDR3 region has the DNA TGTGCCAGTGGGGAACTAGCGGGGCAAGAGACCCAGTACTTC. Translating it yields CASGELAGQETQYF.

J is TRBJ1-1 and V is TRBV7-8, with D unresolved. The CDR3 is 14 residues long. Trimming removed 0 bases from V and 1 base from J, with 6 bases in between. The germline V gene has CDR1 SGHVS and CDR2 FQNEAQ. CDR3: CASSLAYPNTEAFF. The CDR3 DNA sequence: TGTGCCAGCAGCTTAGCCTACCCGAACACTGAAGCTTTCTTT.

V usage is TRBV2 and J usage is TRBJ2-7; D may be TRBD1 (5 bases). The CDR3 has 15 residues. Trimming stripped 5 bases from V and 1 base from J, with 15 bases between. Germline V lookup: CDR1 SNHLY, CDR2 FYNNEI. Written as DNA, the CDR3 is TGTGCCAGCAGTTTGTCTTCAGGGTTATCCTACGAGCAGTACTTC. This gives the protein CASSLSSGLSYEQYF.

The chain has TRBV15 and TRBJ2-5; 11 nucleotides agree with TRBD2. Germline CDR1 and CDR2: LNHNV and YYDKDF (reference sequence). V was clipped by 3 bases and J by 5 bases; unmatched bases: 8. The CDR3 totals 16 residues. The CDR3 sequence is CATSRPLAGVGETQYF. The CDR3 region has the DNA TGTGCCACCAGCAGGCCACTAGCGGGGGTAGGGGAGACCCAGTACTTC.

The chain recombines TRBV9 with TRBJ2-7; 9 nucleotides match TRBD1. After removal of 4 bases from V and 0 bases from J, the junction contained 8 bases not matched to a gene. The CDR3 loop spans 16 amino acids. Germline CDR1 SGDLS, CDR2 YYNGEE. DNA for the CDR3: TGTGCCAGCAGCCCAGGGACAGGGAGAATCTCCTACGAGCAGTACTTC. Translation gives CASSPGTGRISYEQYF.

A word on this clonotype: Since no conserved phenylalanine or tryptophan closes the CDR3, a read error is the likely cause. It is unclear where the CDR3 begins or ends on the DNA, so no DNA is shown, and the CDR3 is as TCRdb lists it. The chain links TRBV10-3 to TRBJ2-6; the table assigns TRBD2, which was not confirmed against the DNA. The CDR3 region is 8 residues in length, termini included. The germline V gene encodes CDR1 ENHRY and CDR2 SYGVKD. The CDR3: CAISEFAS.

This clonotype was detected only a few times. The chain uses TRBV7-6 and TRBJ2-2; D tentatively reads TRBD1 or TRBD2 (5 bases each). There are 16 residues in the CDR3. Trimming took 2 bases from V and 0 from J, leaving 10 bases between them. CDR1 is SGHVS and CDR2 is FNYEAQ in the germline V gene. CDR3 sequence reads: CASSLTGPANTGELFF. CDR3 DNA: TGTGCCAGCAGCTTAACGGGGCCGGCGAACACCGGGGAGCTGTTTTTT. Combining the CDR3 with reference TRBV7-6 and TRBJ2-2 gives the whole variable domain GAGVSQSPRYKVTKRGQDVALRCDPISGHVSLYWYRQALGQGPEFLTYFNYEAQQDKSGLPNDRFSAERPEGSISTLTIQRTEQRDSAMYRCASSLTGPANTGELFFGEGSRLTVL.

This clonotype was counted between two and nine times. This chain uses TRBV19 with TRBJ1-1; TRBD1 matches 11 bases. This CDR3 spans 17 amino acids. Unmatched junction bases numbered 5, after V lost 2 bases and J lost 0 bases. Germline CDR1 reads LNHDA; CDR2 reads SQIVND (reference sequence). This CDR3 reads CASSIRGGQGVNTEAFF. CDR3 in DNA: TGTGCCAGTAGTATACGGGGGGGACAGGGGGTGAACACTGAAGCTTTCTTT.

This chain links TRBV7-9 with TRBJ2-7; TRBD1 aligns across 11 bases. CDR3 size: 16 residues. In germline, CDR1 is SEHNR, CDR2 FQNEAQ (reference sequence). J gave up 2 bases and V 5 bases, and 8 bases lay outside the gene matches. The CDR3 coding sequence is TGTGCCAGCAGCCAGGGGGGGACAGGGGGGACCTACGAGCAGTACTTC. Protein: CASSQGGTGGTYEQYF.

At least ten counts were recorded for this clonotype. The rearrangement uses TRBV7-9 and TRBJ1-1; D might be TRBD1 (6 bases). The germline V and J ends were trimmed by 5 bases and 7 bases, with 14 bases remaining between them. The CDR3 has 13 residues. Germline lookup yields CDR1 SEHNR and CDR2 FQNEAQ (reference sequence). CDR3 sequence: CASSPKGQYEAFF. CDR3 DNA: TGTGCCAGCAGCCCGAAAGGACAGTATGAAGCTTTCTTT.

The chain combines TRBV7-9 with TRBJ2-5, with 10 nucleotides matching TRBD1. Germline V gene sequence: CDR1 SEHNR, CDR2 FQNEAQ (reference sequence). The CDR3 loop spans 16 amino acids. J lost 2 bases, V lost 5 bases, and 8 bases had no gene match. CDR3 coding DNA: TGTGCCAGCAGCACGACAGGGGGCTTCCCTCAAGAGACCCAGTACTTC. Translating it yields CASSTTGGFPQETQYF.

This clonotype was picked up many times. V and J are TRBV10-3 and TRBJ2-7; D gene ambiguous. The CDR3 loop spans 12 amino acids. Per the germline V gene, CDR1 is ENHRY and CDR2 is SYGVKD. The V end was cut by 7 bases, the J end by 5 bases, with 12 bases between. CDR3 nucleotide sequence: TGTGCCATCAAAGGGCTGGACCACGAGCAGTACTTC. Amino acid sequence: CAIKGLDHEQYF.

At least ten counts were recorded for this clonotype. The genes are TRBV20-1 and TRBJ2-5; D perhaps matches TRBD2 (7 bases). The CDR3 covers 14 residues. Germline CDR1 reads DFQATT; CDR2 reads SNEGSKA (reference sequence). In nucleotides, the CDR3 is TGCAGCGCCGCGTGGGGGGGCGATTTTGGGACCCAGTACTTC. Its translation is CSAAWGGDFGTQYF.

This clonotype has a count of ten or more. The chain is built from TRBV7-6 and TRBJ1-4; TRBD1 matches 9 bases. V dropped 1 base and J dropped 5; count of bases not matched to a gene: 5. The length of the CDR3 is 16 residues. Germline V lookup: CDR1 SGHVS, CDR2 FNYEAQ. CDR3 nucleotide sequence: TGTGCCAGCAGCTTAGTCCCGGGACAGGGCAATGAAAAACTGTTTTTT. Translated: CASSLVPGQGNEKLFF.

This clonotype has a count of ten or more. The CDR3 sequence: CASSPTTEWILHF. In DNA form, the CDR3 reads TGTGCCAGCAGCCCGACGACCGAGTGGATCCTCCACTTT. The gene calls are TRBV7-2 and TRBJ1-6; D uncertain. CDR1 SGHTA and CDR2 FQGNSA come from the germline V gene. The CDR3 consists of 13 residues. V was cut by 5 bases and J by 15 bases, with 17 bases left in between.

This clonotype was found a few times. This rearrangement joins TRBV29-1 to TRBJ2-3; a weak D match, TRBD2 (6 bases). Germline V gene lookup returns CDR1 SQVTM and CDR2 ANQGSEA. The CDR3 sequence is 12 residues long. V lost 7 bases and J 0 bases, leaving 8 bases between the germline ends. CDR3 loop: CSAGTSTDTQYF. CDR3 in DNA: TGCAGCGCTGGGACTAGCACAGATACGCAGTATTTT.

The chain is built from TRBV11-2 and TRBJ2-7, with 9 nucleotides matching TRBD1. Germline V gene sequence: CDR1 SGHAT, CDR2 FQNNGV. The V and J ends lost 5 bases and 7 bases, in that order; junction bases with no gene match: 3. CDR3 length equals 12 residues. This CDR3 is CASSRDREEQYF. The CDR3 nucleotides read TGTGCCAGCAGCCGGGACAGGGAAGAGCAGTACTTC.

This clonotype turned up a few times. The chain recombines TRBV7-2 with TRBJ1-1; a possible D gene is TRBD1 (6 bases). The CDR3 contains 16 residues. Germline V gene data show CDR1 as SGHTA and CDR2 as FQGNSA. V lost 1 base and J 1 base, leaving 13 bases between the germline ends. The CDR3 sequence: CASSLVQGSPNTEAFF. The CDR3 DNA reads TGTGCCAGCAGCTTAGTACAGGGATCACCGAACACTGAAGCTTTCTTT.

The V call is TRBV6-1, the J call TRBJ2-7; D remains unclear. V lost 0 bases and J 0 bases, leaving 9 bases between the germline ends. This CDR3 region has 15 residues. CDR1 MNHNS and CDR2 SASEGT come from the germline V gene. The CDR3 loop reads CASSEAGSSSYEQYF. DNA for the CDR3: TGTGCCAGCAGTGAAGCCGGTAGCAGCTCCTACGAGCAGTACTTC.

The chain joins TRBV12-3 or TRBV12-4 to TRBJ2-7; D call uncertain. V dropped 8 bases and J dropped 1 base, with 15 bases sitting between them. This CDR3 contains 14 residues. CDR3 region: CASSLKGRSYEQYF. CDR3 coding DNA: TGTGCCAGCTCCTTGAAGGGTCGGTCCTACGAGCAGTACTTC.

The chain joins TRBV2 to TRBJ1-6; tentative D call: TRBD1 (6 bases). Trimming removed 1 base at V and 10 bases at J, with 8 bases between. CDR3 length: 13 residues. Germline CDR1 reads SNHLY; CDR2 reads FYNNEI. The CDR3 bases are TGTGCCAGCAGTGAAGAGGGGGAATCACCCCTCCACTTT. It translates to CASSEEGESPLHF. The full variable domain, its missing parts supplied by reference TRBV2 and TRBJ1-6, is EPEVTQTPSHQVTQMGQEVILRCVPISNHLYFYWYRQILGQKVEFLVSFYNNEISEKSEIFDDQFSVERPDGSNFTLKIRSTKLEDSAMYFCASSEEGESPLHFGNGTRLTVT.